The 18 T cell receptor beta chains in this list originate from one sample, sequenced in a study of T cells after yellow fever vaccination. Using its own MiXCR run on the 5' RACE reads, TCRdb lists one record per CDR3 protein. The sample holds under 550,000 distinct CDR3 sequences; about a fifth are singletons and the top ten take approximately 16%. The sample consisted of PBMCs, taken less than 25 days after the first yellow fever vaccination. These receptors were obtained from a man in his late teens or twenties who received the YFV17D yellow fever vaccine.

CDR3 sequence: CASTAPGGSEAFF. The CDR3 coding sequence is TGCGCCAGCACCGCCCCTGGGGGCTCTGAAGCTTTCTTT. The chain has TRBV5-1 and TRBJ1-1, with D perhaps matching TRBD1 (6 bases). CDR3 length: 13 residues. V was cut by 6 bases and J by 6 bases, with 15 bases left in between. Germline assignment: CDR1 SGHRS and CDR2 YFSETQ. Full variable domain (missing parts from reference TRBV5-1 and TRBJ1-1): KAGVTQTPRYLIKTRGQQVTLSCSPISGHRSVSWYQQTPGQGLQFLFEYFSETQRNKGNFPGRFSGRQFSNSRSEMNVSTLELGDSALYLCASTAPGGSEAFFGQGTRLTVV.

V usage is TRBV4-2 and J usage is TRBJ2-7, with D perhaps TRBD1 (5 bases). There are 16 residues in the CDR3. V lost 0 bases and J 2 bases, leaving 14 bases between the germline ends. Germline loops: CDR1 LGHNA, CDR2 YNFKEQ. CDR3 in DNA: TGTGCCAGCAGCCAAGATGGCGGACAATTTACCTACGAGCAGTACTTC. Protein: CASSQDGGQFTYEQYF.

The rearrangement uses TRBV7-9 and TRBJ1-5, with a weak D call TRBD1 (5 bases). V shed 1 base and J shed 0 bases, with 13 bases lying between them. The CDR3 extends over 17 amino acids. Germline-derived CDR1 and CDR2 are SEHNR and FQNEAQ (reference sequence). The CDR3 sequence: CASSLGVGADSNQPQHF. The DNA for the CDR3 is TGTGCCAGCAGCTTAGGGGTAGGGGCGGATAGCAATCAGCCCCAGCATTTT.

The chain couples TRBV27 to TRBJ2-1; D possibly corresponds to TRBD2 (6 bases). Germline V CDR1 and CDR2: MNHEY, SMNVEV (reference sequence). This CDR3 contains 15 residues. Trimming left V 7 bases short and J 8 bases short, with 21 bases between. CDR3 protein: CASTHIRDSMDEQFF. CDR3 coding DNA: TGTGCCAGCACCCATATCCGGGACTCCATGGATGAGCAGTTCTTC.

V is TRBV14 and J is TRBJ2-2, with TRBD2 as a possible D gene (6 bases). This CDR3 contains 17 residues. CDR1 is SGHDN and CDR2 is FVKESK in the germline V gene. V lost 1 base, J lost 6 bases, and 18 bases lay in between. The CDR3 loop reads CASSQGPLSGDAGELFF. CDR3 DNA: TGTGCCAGCAGCCAAGGGCCCTTATCGGGGGACGCCGGGGAGCTGTTTTTT.

The genes are TRBV18 and TRBJ1-6; perhaps TRBD1 as D (6 bases). There are 14 residues in the CDR3. The V gene lost 3 bases and the J gene lost 11 bases, with 14 bases spanning the gap. CDR1 is KGHSH and CDR2 is LQKENI in the germline V gene. In DNA form, the CDR3 reads TGTGCCAGCTCACCTCTGGACAGAACCGCACCCCTCCACTTT. This translates into CASSPLDRTAPLHF.

The chain combines TRBV20-1 with TRBJ2-5; 9 nucleotides agree with TRBD2. Germline values: CDR1 DFQATT, CDR2 SNEGSKA (reference sequence). The CDR3 totals 15 residues. The CDR3 here is CSPQVAGGAGETQYF. The CDR3 DNA reads as TGCAGCCCCCAAGTGGCGGGGGGGGCAGGAGAGACCCAGTACTTC.

This clonotype came up a few times. The chain combines TRBV7-9 with TRBJ2-7; 7 bases fit TRBD2. The CDR3 is made up of 15 amino acids. Germline V lookup: CDR1 SEHNR, CDR2 FQNEAQ (reference sequence). V was clipped by 5 bases and J by 11 bases; unmatched bases: 18. CDR3 bases: TGTGCCAGCAGCGATAACGCGGGCGGGGGTCCCCAGGAGTACTTC. Amino acids: CASSDNAGGGPQEYF. The variable domain in full, completed from reference TRBV7-9 and TRBJ2-7, reads DTGVSQNPRHKITKRGQNVTFRCDPISEHNRLYWYRQTLGQGPEFLTYFQNEAQLEKSRLLSDRFSAERPKGSFSTLEIQRTEQGDSAMYLCASSDNAGGGPQEYFGPGTRLTVT.

Only a few counts were recorded for this clonotype. This chain joins TRBV6-5 and TRBJ1-2; 10 bases are a match to TRBD1. V dropped 0 bases and J dropped 4; count of bases not matched to a gene: 8. Germline V gene sequence: CDR1 MNHEY, CDR2 SVGAGI. CDR3 length: 17 residues. The CDR3 region is CASSYSRIGTGVYGYTF. CDR3 in DNA: TGTGCCAGCAGTTACTCGAGAATCGGGACAGGGGTCTATGGCTACACCTTC.

This clonotype was detected a few times. CDR3 sequence: CASSKGRGYEQYF. The DNA for the CDR3 is TGTGCCAGCAGCAAAGGGCGAGGATACGAGCAGTACTTC. The V gene is TRBV21-1, the J gene TRBJ2-7. TRBV21-1 is an annotated pseudogene. The CDR3 spans 13 residues.

V gene TRBV23-1 combines with J gene TRBJ2-7; a weak D match, TRBD2 (6 bases). TRBV23-1 is recorded as an ORF, its role being uncertain. V shed 2 bases and J shed 2 bases, with 13 bases lying between them. CDR3 length equals 15 residues. CDR3 region: CASSQTGLWTYEQYF. The CDR3 DNA follows: TGCGCCAGCAGTCAAACCGGACTATGGACCTACGAGCAGTACTTC.

This clonotype appeared a few times. The gene calls are TRBV12-3 or TRBV12-4 and TRBJ2-5, with D possibly being TRBD2 (6 bases). This CDR3 has 14 amino acids. The V and J ends lost 7 bases and 0 bases respectively, with 12 bases between them. CDR3 bases: TGTGCCAGCAACCCAGGGACTTACCAAGAGACCCAGTACTTC. It is translated as CASNPGTYQETQYF.

This clonotype was counted only a few times. The chain is built from TRBV30 and TRBJ2-7, with 8 bases aligning to TRBD1. The CDR3 consists of 15 residues. V dropped 0 bases and J dropped 6; count of bases not matched to a gene: 10. The germline V gene encodes CDR1 GTSNPN and CDR2 SVGIG (reference sequence). The CDR3: CAWSVLTGGNTEQYF. Here the CDR3 DNA reads TGTGCCTGGAGTGTACTCACAGGGGGAAATACCGAGCAGTACTTC.

The chain couples TRBV6-5 to TRBJ2-5, with 11 bases matching TRBD1. Germline CDR1 MNHEY, CDR2 SVGAGI. V was clipped by 0 bases and J by 5 bases; unmatched bases: 8. The CDR3 runs 17 residues. CDR3 sequence: CASSYSRGTGGTETQYF. In nucleotides, the CDR3 is TGTGCCAGCAGTTACTCGAGAGGGACAGGGGGTACGGAGACCCAGTACTTC.

This clonotype was observed a handful of times. The rearrangement uses TRBV4-3 and TRBJ2-6; TRBD2 is a possible D gene (6 bases). V lost 4 bases, J lost 2 bases, and 15 bases lay in between. The CDR3 is made up of 17 amino acids. Germline V CDR1 and CDR2: LGHNA, YSLEER. As DNA, the CDR3 is TGCGCCAGCAGCCTGGAACTGGGACTTCCTGGGGCCAACGTCCTGACTTTC. The encoded protein is CASSLELGLPGANVLTF.

There are a few counts of this clonotype. The chain employs TRBV5-6 and TRBJ2-1; 10 nucleotides agree with TRBD1. There are 18 residues in the CDR3. J lost 4 bases, V lost 4 bases, and 14 bases had no gene match. The V gene's germline CDR1 is SGHDT and CDR2 YYEEEE. The CDR3 protein is CASSARGATGGNYNEQFF. The CDR3 DNA sequence: TGTGCCAGCAGCGCACGTGGAGCGACAGGGGGCAATTACAATGAGCAGTTCTTC. The full variable domain, in which reference TRBV5-6 and TRBJ2-1 provide the parts outside the CDR3, is DAGVTQSPTHLIKTRGQQVTLRCSPKSGHDTVSWYQQALGQGPQFIFQYYEEEERQRGNFPDRFSGHQFPNYSSELNVNALLLGDSALYLCASSARGATGGNYNEQFFGPGTRLTVL.

The rearrangement uses TRBV29-1 and TRBJ2-7; 8 nucleotides line up with TRBD1. Trimming at V came to 6 bases and at J to 0 bases, leaving 7 bases not matched to a gene. The CDR3 has 14 amino acids. The germline V gene encodes CDR1 SQVTM and CDR2 ANQGSEA. CDR3 DNA sequence: TGCAGCGTAAGCCGAGACAGGGGCTCCTACGAGCAGTACTTC. Amino acid sequence: CSVSRDRGSYEQYF.

This clonotype was recorded a few times. This chain uses TRBV5-1 with TRBJ1-6; the D gene is possibly TRBD1 (5 bases). In germline, CDR1 is SGHRS, CDR2 YFSETQ. The CDR3 runs to 15 residues. Trimming took 4 bases from V and 5 from J, leaving 13 bases between them. The DNA of the CDR3 is TGCGCCAGCAGCGGCCGGGACGGAGATAATTCACCCCTCCACTTT. Its translation: CASSGRDGDNSPLHF.